These 19 T cell receptor beta chains were all obtained from the same sample, sequenced in a study of blood T cell repertoires in COVID-19. Assay: immunoSEQ multiplex PCR; the TCRdb copy retains only in-frame clones and omits some. The profile covers about 350,000 clones, with about 90% appearing a single time and 1% taken by the ten largest. Sequencing was done on a sample of PBMCs or T cells enriched from blood (not recorded which). Receptors were obtained from a woman aged 25 to 39 who had been exposed to COVID-19.

Only a few counts were recorded for this clone. J is TRBJ2-1 and V is TRBV4-2; 10 nucleotides agree with TRBD2. V trimming: 4 bases; J trimming: 8 bases; junction bases outside the gene matches: 11. Germline V gene sequence: CDR1 LGHNA, CDR2 YNFKEQ. The CDR3 contains 16 residues. The CDR3 nucleotides are TGTGCCAGCAGCCCGGCCCTAGCGGGAGCTCGGCATGAGCAGTTCTTC. Amino acid sequence: CASSPALAGARHEQFF.

The gene calls are TRBV6-5 and TRBJ2-7; TRBD1 might be the D (7 bases). Germline lookup yields CDR1 MNHEY and CDR2 SVGAGI. Trimming left V 6 bases short and J 3 bases short, with 15 bases between. The CDR3 extends over 14 amino acids. As DNA, the CDR3 is TGTGCCAGCAGGTCGCGGGACAGCCACTACGAGCAGTACTTC. It specifies CASRSRDSHYEQYF.

The chain links TRBV28 to TRBJ1-5, with a tentative D call TRBD1 (6 bases). CDR3 length equals 16 residues. Looked up from germline, CDR1 is MDHEN and CDR2 is SYDVKM. The V and J ends lost 2 bases and 8 bases respectively, with 19 bases between them. CDR3 DNA sequence: TGTGCCAGCAGTTTAGGCAGGGGCGTTACTAGTAAGCCCCAGCATTTT. Its protein is CASSLGRGVTSKPQHF.

The chain joins TRBV5-1 to TRBJ2-3; a possible D gene is TRBD2 (6 bases). The CDR3 length is 16 residues. Germline CDR1 is SGHRS and CDR2 is YFSETQ. V lost 2 bases, J lost 2 bases, and 15 bases lay in between. The CDR3 nucleotides are TGCGCCAGCAGCTTCCAAGGGACTTATGACACAGATACGCAGTATTTT. Its translation: CASSFQGTYDTDTQYF. Filled out from reference TRBV5-1 and TRBJ2-3, the complete variable domain reads KAGVTQTPRYLIKTRGQQVTLSCSPISGHRSVSWYQQTPGQGLQFLFEYFSETQRNKGNFPGRFSGRQFSNSRSEMNVSTLELGDSALYLCASSFQGTYDTDTQYFGPGTRLTVL.

The chain uses TRBV19 and TRBJ2-7, with 9 bases matching TRBD2. The trim removed 2 bases at V and 0 bases at J, leaving 8 bases unmatched. The CDR3 spans 17 residues. Germline CDR1 is LNHDA and CDR2 is SQIVND (reference sequence). The CDR3 protein is CASSIRGGAGGSYEQYF. CDR3 nucleotides: TGTGCCAGTAGTATAAGAGGAGGAGCGGGAGGCTCCTACGAGCAGTACTTC.

The rearrangement uses TRBV3-1 (or the pseudogene TRBV3-2) and TRBJ2-7; 8 nucleotides agree with TRBD2. With V trimmed by 2 bases and J by 5 bases, 11 bases remained unmatched. The CDR3 extends over 16 amino acids. Germline-derived CDR1 and CDR2 are LGHDT and YNNKEL (reference sequence). In DNA form, the CDR3 reads TGTGCCAGCAGCCAAATCTCACTAGCGGCCGGGGACGAGCAGTACTTC. Encoded protein: CASSQISLAAGDEQYF.

The chain has TRBV28 and TRBJ1-5; 11 bases are shared with TRBD1. The CDR3 spans 15 residues. With 5 bases clipped from V and 6 bases from J, the junction kept 6 bases outside the gene matches. Per germline, CDR1 MDHEN and CDR2 SYDVKM. The CDR3 region has the DNA TGTGCCAGCAGTCCCGGACAGGGGGCTGGTCAGCCCCAGCATTTT. This encodes CASSPGQGAGQPQHF.

The V call is TRBV15, the J call TRBJ2-7, with unresolved D. V lost 0 bases and J lost 2, with 11 bases in between. This CDR3 contains 15 residues. CDR1 is LNHNV, CDR2 YYDKDF, per germline (reference sequence). CDR3 sequence reads: CATSRDRRNPYEQYF. The DNA for the CDR3 is TGTGCCACCAGCAGAGATCGTCGTAATCCCTACGAGCAGTACTTC.

The V gene is TRBV14, the J gene TRBJ2-7, with TRBD1 identical over 7 bases. The J segment lost 5 bases and the V segment lost 2 bases, leaving 9 bases of the junction unmatched. Germline V CDR1 and CDR2: SGHDN, FVKESK. The CDR3 is made up of 15 amino acids. The CDR3 region has the DNA TGTGCCAGCAGCCAACCGGAACAGGGGTCCGACGAGCAGTACTTC. This encodes CASSQPEQGSDEQYF.

The chain is built from TRBV7-2 and TRBJ2-7, with 7 bases aligning to TRBD1. J was trimmed by 2 bases and V by 3 bases; bases with no gene match: 7. Germline V gene lookup returns CDR1 SGHTA and CDR2 FQGNSA. The CDR3 has 15 amino acids. In nucleotides, the CDR3 is TGTGCCAGCAGCTTCACCGGGACAGATACCTACGAGCAGTACTTC. Protein product: CASSFTGTDTYEQYF.

To note about this clone: One end of the junction varies from germline; a read error may be responsible. This chain uses TRBV28 with TRBJ2-7; D may be TRBD1 (7 bases). CDR1 MDHEN and CDR2 SYDVKM come from the germline V gene. This CDR3 is 10 amino acids long. CDR3 amino acids: CATRAGQISF. The DNA of the CDR3 is TGTGCCACCAGGGCGGGACAGATTTCCTTC.

The chain joins TRBV9 to TRBJ2-1, with 8 bases matching TRBD2. The CDR3 runs to 19 residues. Germline loops: CDR1 SGDLS, CDR2 YYNGEE. With 6 bases clipped from V and 2 bases from J, the junction kept 19 bases outside the gene matches. The CDR3, as DNA: TGTGCCAGCACCCCCGCCGGGACTAGAGAGTTTGGGCCCTACAATGAGCAGTTCTTC. Its translation: CASTPAGTREFGPYNEQFF.

The V call is TRBV11-1, the J call TRBJ2-7; 8 bases are a match to TRBD1. Per the germline V gene, CDR1 is SGHAT and CDR2 is FQDESV (reference sequence). The CDR3 covers 13 residues. With V trimmed by 5 bases and J by 5 bases, 5 bases remained unmatched. CDR3 sequence: CASSPTGVDEQYF. CDR3 nucleotide sequence: TGTGCCAGCAGCCCGACAGGGGTTGACGAGCAGTACTTC.

The chain is built from TRBV6-1 and TRBJ2-5, with 10 bases that match TRBD2. Germline V CDR1 and CDR2: MNHNS, SASEGT. This CDR3 comprises 14 residues. V shed 4 bases and J 7 bases; nucleotides not matched to a gene: 6. The CDR3 DNA follows: TGTGCCAGCAGTGGGACTAGCGGTTTGGGGACCCAGTACTTC. It encodes CASSGTSGLGTQYF.

This chain links TRBV10-3 with TRBJ1-5, with a weak D call TRBD1 (5 bases). Trimming left V 7 bases short and J 6 bases short, with 13 bases between. The germline CDR1 and CDR2 sequences are ENHRY and SYGVKD. The CDR3 covers 13 residues. The DNA of the CDR3 is TGTGCCATCAAGTCGGGGGTCGGTCAGCCCCAGCATTTT. Translated: CAIKSGVGQPQHF.

The chain links TRBV28 to TRBJ2-5, with 13 positions matching TRBD2. This CDR3 has 18 residues. Germline CDR1 and CDR2: MDHEN and SYDVKM. The ends lost 7 bases at V and 4 bases at J; junction bases unmatched: 15. DNA for the CDR3: TGTGCCAGCAAAATGACAGGAGGACTAGCGGGAGTTCGAGAGACCCAGTACTTC. Its protein product is CASKMTGGLAGVRETQYF.

This chain connects TRBV19 to TRBJ2-4; tentatively, D is TRBD1 (5 bases). V lost 0 bases to trimming and J lost 0 bases, with 9 bases between them. CDR1 is LNHDA, CDR2 SQIVND, per germline (reference sequence). The CDR3 runs to 16 residues. CDR3: CASSIEGPLAKNIQYF. The CDR3 DNA sequence: TGTGCCAGTAGTATAGAGGGGCCCCTAGCCAAAAACATTCAGTACTTC.

Here the CDR3 reads CASSLAVTGYNEQFF. The CDR3 DNA is TGCGCCAGCAGCTTGGCCGTGACAGGGTACAATGAGCAGTTCTTC. This chain links TRBV5-1 with TRBJ2-1; 7 positions agree with TRBD1. This CDR3 region has 15 residues. With V trimmed by 0 bases and J by 4 bases, 4 bases remained unmatched. Per the germline V gene, CDR1 is SGHRS and CDR2 is YFSETQ.

This chain links TRBV7-9 with TRBJ1-2; possibly TRBD1 for D (6 bases). The V gene lost 8 bases and the J gene lost 5 bases, with 15 bases spanning the gap. The CDR3 totals 13 residues. Germline V gene lookup returns CDR1 SEHNR and CDR2 FQNEAQ (reference sequence). CDR3 amino acids: CASPLGGRYGYTF. In nucleotides, the CDR3 is TGTGCCAGCCCCTTGGGGGGCCGATATGGCTACACCTTC.